This T cell receptor beta chain appears in the sequencing data of a study of T cell responses to AZD1222 COVID-19 vaccine. Only in-frame clones appear in the TCRdb table, and some are missing; sequencing was by immunoSEQ multiplex PCR. The data show 120,000 or so clones, about 89% seen once. The receptor comes from an adult in good health. Source: peripheral blood, taken on day 0 of MenACWY control vaccination.

The CDR3 bases are TGTGCCAGCAGTCTGGGGGCGCAGGATGAAAAACTGTTTTTT. It is translated as CASSLGAQDEKLFF. The chain employs TRBV6-6 and TRBJ1-4; D possibly corresponds to TRBD1 (6 bases). The V gene's germline CDR1 is MNHNY and CDR2 SVGAGI (reference sequence). The CDR3 is 14 amino acids. Trimming stripped 5 bases from V and 6 bases from J, with 13 bases between.